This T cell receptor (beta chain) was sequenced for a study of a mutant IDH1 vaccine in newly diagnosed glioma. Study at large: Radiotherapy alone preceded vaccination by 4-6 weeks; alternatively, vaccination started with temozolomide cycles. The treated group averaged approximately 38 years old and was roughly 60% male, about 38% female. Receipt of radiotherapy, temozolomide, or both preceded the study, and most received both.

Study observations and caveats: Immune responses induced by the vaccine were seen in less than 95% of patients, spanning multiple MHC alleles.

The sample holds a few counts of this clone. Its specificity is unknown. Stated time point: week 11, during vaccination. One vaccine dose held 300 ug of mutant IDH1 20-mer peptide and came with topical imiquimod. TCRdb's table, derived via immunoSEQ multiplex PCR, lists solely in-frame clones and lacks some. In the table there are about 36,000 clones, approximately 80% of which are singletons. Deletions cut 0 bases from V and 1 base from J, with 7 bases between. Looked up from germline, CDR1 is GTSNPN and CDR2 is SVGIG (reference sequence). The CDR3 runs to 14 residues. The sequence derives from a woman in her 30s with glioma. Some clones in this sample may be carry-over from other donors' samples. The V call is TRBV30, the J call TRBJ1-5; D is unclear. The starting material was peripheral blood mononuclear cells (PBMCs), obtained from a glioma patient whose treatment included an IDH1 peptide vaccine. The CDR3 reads CAWSVGGSNQPQHF. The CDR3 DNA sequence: TGTGCCTGGAGTGTAGGAGGGAGCAATCAGCCCCAGCATTTT.